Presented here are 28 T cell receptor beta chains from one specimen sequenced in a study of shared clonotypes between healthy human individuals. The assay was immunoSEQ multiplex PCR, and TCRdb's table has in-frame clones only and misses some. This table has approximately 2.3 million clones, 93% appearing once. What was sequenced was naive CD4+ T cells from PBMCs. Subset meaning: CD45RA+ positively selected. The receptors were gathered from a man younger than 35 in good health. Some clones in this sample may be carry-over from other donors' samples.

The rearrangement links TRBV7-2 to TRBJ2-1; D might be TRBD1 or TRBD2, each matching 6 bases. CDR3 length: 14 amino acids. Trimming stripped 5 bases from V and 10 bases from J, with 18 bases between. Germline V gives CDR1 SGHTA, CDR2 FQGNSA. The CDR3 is CASSGGQGKVEQFF. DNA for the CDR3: TGTGCCAGCAGCGGGGGGCAGGGGAAAGTCGAGCAGTTCTTC.

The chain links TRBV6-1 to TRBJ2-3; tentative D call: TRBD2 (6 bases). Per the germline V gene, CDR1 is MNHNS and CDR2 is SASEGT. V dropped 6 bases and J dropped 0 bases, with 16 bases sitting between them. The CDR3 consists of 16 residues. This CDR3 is CASSESRGGSTDTQYF. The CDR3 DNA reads TGTGCCAGCAGCGAATCTAGGGGAGGAAGCACAGATACGCAGTATTTT.

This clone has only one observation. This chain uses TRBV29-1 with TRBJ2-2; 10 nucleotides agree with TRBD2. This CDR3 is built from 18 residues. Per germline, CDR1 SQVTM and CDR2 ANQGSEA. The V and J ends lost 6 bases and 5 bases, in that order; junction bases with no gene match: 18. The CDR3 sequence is CSVLTERAGGPRTGELFF. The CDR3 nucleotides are TGCAGCGTCCTCACCGAGAGAGCGGGAGGGCCGAGGACCGGGGAGCTGTTTTTT.

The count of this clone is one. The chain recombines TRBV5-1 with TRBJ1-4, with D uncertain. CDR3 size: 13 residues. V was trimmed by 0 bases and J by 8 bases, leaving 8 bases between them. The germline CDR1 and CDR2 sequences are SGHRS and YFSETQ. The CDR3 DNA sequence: TGCGCCAGCAGCTTGGGGTCCCCGGAAAAACTGTTTTTT. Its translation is CASSLGSPEKLFF.

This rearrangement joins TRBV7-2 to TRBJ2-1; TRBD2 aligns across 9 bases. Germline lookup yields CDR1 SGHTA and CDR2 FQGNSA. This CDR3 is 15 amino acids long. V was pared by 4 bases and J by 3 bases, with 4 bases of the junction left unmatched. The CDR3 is CASSYQTSGYNEQFF. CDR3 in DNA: TGTGCCAGCAGCTACCAGACTAGCGGCTACAATGAGCAGTTCTTC.

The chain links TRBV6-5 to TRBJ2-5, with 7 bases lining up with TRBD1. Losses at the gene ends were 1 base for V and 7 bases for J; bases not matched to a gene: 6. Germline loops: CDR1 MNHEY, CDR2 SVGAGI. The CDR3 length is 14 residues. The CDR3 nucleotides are TGTGCCAGCAGTTACTTGGGACAGAGTAGGACCCAGTACTTC. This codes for CASSYLGQSRTQYF.

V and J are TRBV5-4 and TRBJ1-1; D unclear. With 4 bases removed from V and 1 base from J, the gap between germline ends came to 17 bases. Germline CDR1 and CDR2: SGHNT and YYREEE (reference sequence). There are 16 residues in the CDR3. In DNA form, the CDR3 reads TGTGCCAGCAGCATCGATCCGACCAGAAAGAACACTGAAGCTTTCTTT. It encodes CASSIDPTRKNTEAFF. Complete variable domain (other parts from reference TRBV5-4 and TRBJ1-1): ETGVTQSPTHLIKTRGQQVTLRCSSQSGHNTVSWYQQALGQGPQFIFQYYREEENGRGNFPPRFSGLQFPNYSSELNVNALELDDSALYLCASSIDPTRKNTEAFFGQGTRLTVV.

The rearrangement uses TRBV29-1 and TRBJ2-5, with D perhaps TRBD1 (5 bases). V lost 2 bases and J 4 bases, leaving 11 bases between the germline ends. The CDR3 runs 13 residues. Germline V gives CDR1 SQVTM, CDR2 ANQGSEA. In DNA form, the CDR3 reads TGCAGCGTTGAAATACAGGCCCGAGAGACCCAGTACTTC. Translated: CSVEIQARETQYF.

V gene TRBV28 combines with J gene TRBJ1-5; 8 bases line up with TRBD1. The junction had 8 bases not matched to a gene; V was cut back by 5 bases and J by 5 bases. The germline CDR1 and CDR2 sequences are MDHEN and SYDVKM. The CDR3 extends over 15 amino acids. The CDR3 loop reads CASSNPQGAYQPQHF. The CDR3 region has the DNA TGTGCCAGCAGTAACCCGCAGGGGGCTTATCAGCCCCAGCATTTT.

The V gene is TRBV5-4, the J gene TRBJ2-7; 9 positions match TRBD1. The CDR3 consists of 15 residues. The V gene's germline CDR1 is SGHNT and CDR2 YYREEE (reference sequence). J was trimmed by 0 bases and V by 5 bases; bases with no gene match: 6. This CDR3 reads CASRRDRGASYEQYF. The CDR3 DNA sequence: TGTGCCAGCAGACGAGACAGGGGGGCCTCCTACGAGCAGTACTTC.

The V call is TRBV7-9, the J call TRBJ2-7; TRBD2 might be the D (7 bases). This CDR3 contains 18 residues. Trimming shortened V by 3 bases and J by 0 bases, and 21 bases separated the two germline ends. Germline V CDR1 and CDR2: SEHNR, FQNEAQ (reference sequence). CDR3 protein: CASSLSWSGTRSSYEQYF. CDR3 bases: TGTGCCAGCAGCTTGAGTTGGAGCGGGACAAGGAGCTCCTACGAGCAGTACTTC.

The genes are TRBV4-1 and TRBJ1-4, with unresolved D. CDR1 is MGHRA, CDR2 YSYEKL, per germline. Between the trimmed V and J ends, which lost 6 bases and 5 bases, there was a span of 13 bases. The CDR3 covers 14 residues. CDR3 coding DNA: TGCGCCAGCAGACCCCGGGAACAAAATGAAAAACTGTTTTTT. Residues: CASRPREQNEKLFF.

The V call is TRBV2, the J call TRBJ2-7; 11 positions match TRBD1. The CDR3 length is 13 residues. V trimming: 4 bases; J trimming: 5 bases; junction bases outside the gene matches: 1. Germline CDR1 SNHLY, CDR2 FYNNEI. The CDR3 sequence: CASSGTGGDEQYF. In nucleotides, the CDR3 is TGTGCCAGCAGTGGGACAGGGGGCGACGAGCAGTACTTC. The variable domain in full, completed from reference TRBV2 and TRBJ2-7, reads EPEVTQTPSHQVTQMGQEVILRCVPISNHLYFYWYRQILGQKVEFLVSFYNNEISEKSEIFDDQFSVERPDGSNFTLKIRSTKLEDSAMYFCASSGTGGDEQYFGPGTRLTVT.

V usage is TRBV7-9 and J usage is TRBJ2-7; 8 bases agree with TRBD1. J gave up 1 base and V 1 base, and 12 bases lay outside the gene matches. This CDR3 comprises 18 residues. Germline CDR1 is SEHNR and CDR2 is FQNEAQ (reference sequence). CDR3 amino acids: CASSLGGYRQGSSYEQYF. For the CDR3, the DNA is TGTGCCAGCAGCTTAGGGGGATACAGACAGGGGAGTTCCTACGAGCAGTACTTC.

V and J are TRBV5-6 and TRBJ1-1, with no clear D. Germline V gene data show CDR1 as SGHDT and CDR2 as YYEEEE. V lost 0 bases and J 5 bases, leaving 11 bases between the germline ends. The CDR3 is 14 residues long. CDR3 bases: TGTGCCAGCAGCTTGGGGATCCTAGGAACTGAAGCTTTCTTT. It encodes CASSLGILGTEAFF.

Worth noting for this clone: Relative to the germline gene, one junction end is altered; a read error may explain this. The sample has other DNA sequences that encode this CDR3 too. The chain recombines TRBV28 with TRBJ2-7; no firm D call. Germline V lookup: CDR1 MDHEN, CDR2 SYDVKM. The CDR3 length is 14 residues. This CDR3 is CASHSEAYLGQQYF. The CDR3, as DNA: TGCGCCAGTCACTCCGAGGCTTACCTGGGCCAGCAGTACTTC.

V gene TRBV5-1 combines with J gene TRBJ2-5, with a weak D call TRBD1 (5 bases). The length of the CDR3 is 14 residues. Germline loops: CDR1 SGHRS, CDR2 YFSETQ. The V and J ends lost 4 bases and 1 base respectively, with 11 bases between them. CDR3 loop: CASSDQGAQETQYF. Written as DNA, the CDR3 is TGCGCCAGCAGCGATCAGGGCGCCCAAGAGACCCAGTACTTC.

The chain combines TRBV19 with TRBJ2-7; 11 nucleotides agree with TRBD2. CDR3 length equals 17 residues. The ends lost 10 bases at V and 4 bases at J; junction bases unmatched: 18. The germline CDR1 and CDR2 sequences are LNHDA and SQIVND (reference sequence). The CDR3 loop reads CATRARVASGRTYEQYF. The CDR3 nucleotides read TGTGCCACCCGGGCGAGGGTGGCTAGCGGGAGGACTTACGAGCAGTACTTC.

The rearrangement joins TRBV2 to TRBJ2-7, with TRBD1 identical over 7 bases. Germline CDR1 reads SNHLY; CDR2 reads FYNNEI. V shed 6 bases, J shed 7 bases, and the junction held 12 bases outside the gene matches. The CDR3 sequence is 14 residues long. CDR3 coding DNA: TGTGCCAGCAGGCTATACCGGGACAGTCAAGAGCAGTACTTC. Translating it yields CASRLYRDSQEQYF.

Here the CDR3 reads CASSYSGSAGNTIYF. The DNA for the CDR3 is TGTGCCAGCAGTTACTCTGGTAGCGCTGGAAACACCATATATTTT. The chain employs TRBV6-6 and TRBJ1-3; no clear D gene. The V gene lost 0 bases and the J gene lost 2 bases, with 8 bases spanning the gap. CDR1 and CDR2 from the germline V gene are MNHNY and SVGAGI (reference sequence). The CDR3 is made up of 15 amino acids.

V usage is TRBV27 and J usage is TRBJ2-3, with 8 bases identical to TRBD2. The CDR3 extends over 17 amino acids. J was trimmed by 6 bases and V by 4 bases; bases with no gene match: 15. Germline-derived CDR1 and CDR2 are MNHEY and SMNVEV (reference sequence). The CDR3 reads CASSYRLPSGSRDTQYF. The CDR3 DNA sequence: TGTGCCAGCAGTTACCGCCTTCCTAGCGGGTCGAGGGATACGCAGTATTTT.

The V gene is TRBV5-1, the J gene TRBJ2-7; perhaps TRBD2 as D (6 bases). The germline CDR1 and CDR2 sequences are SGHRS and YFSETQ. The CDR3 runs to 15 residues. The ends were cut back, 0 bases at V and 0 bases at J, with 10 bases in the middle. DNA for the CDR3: TGCGCCAGCAGCTTGGGGCGGGGTACCTCCTACGAGCAGTACTTC. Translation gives CASSLGRGTSYEQYF.

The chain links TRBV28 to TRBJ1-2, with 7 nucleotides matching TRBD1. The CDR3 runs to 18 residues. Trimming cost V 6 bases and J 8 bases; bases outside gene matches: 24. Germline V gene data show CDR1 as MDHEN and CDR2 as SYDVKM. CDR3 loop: CASSTLWGATQGSRGYTF. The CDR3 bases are TGTGCCAGCAGCACATTATGGGGGGCCACACAGGGGAGTCGAGGCTACACCTTC.

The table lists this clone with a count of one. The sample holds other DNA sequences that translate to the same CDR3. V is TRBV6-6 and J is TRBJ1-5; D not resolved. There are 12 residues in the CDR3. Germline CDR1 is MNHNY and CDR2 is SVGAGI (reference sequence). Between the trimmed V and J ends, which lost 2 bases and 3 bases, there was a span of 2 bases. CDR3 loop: CASSYNNQPQHF. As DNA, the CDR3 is TGTGCCAGCAGTTACAACAATCAGCCCCAGCATTTT.

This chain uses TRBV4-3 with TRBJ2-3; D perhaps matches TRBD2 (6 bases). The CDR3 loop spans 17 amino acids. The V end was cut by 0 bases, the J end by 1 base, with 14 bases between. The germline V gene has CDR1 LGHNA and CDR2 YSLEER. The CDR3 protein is CASSQDLWRRGTDTQYF. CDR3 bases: TGCGCCAGCAGCCAAGATCTCTGGCGGAGGGGCACAGATACGCAGTATTTT.

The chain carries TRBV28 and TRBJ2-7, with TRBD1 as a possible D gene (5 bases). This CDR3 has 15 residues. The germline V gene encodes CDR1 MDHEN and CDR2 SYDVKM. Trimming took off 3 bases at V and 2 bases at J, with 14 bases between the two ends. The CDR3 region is CASSLRTLTPYEQYF. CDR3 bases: TGTGCCAGCAGTTTGAGGACACTAACCCCCTACGAGCAGTACTTC.

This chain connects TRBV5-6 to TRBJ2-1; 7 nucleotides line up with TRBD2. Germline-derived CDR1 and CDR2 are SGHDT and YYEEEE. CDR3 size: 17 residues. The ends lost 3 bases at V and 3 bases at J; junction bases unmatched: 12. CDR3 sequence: CASSSGGLPFFYNEQFF. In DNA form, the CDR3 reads TGTGCCAGCAGCTCGGGGGGACTCCCGTTCTTCTACAATGAGCAGTTCTTC.

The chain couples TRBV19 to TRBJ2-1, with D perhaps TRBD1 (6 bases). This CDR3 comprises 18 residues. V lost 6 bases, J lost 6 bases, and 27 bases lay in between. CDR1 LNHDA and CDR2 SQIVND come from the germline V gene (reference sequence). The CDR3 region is CASRKRVGGTTGVNEQFF. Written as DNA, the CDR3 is TGTGCCAGTAGGAAAAGGGTAGGGGGAACTACAGGCGTCAATGAGCAGTTCTTC.